The 18 T cell receptor beta chains below come from one sample, sequenced in a study of T-cell reconstitution after alpha-beta-depleted transplantation in children. Unique molecular identifiers were incorporated when the TCRbeta library was constructed. Using its own MiXCR run on the PCR reads, TCRdb lists one record per CDR3 protein. The sample contains 420,000 or so distinct CDR3 sequences, approximately 11% of which appear only once. Sequenced material: PBMCs from the stem cell graft donor, taken from the stem cell graft. These receptors were taken from a human donor who donated a stem cell graft to a child with acute myeloid leukemia.

This clonotype was counted between two and nine times. The CDR3 spells CASSSGTSATGELFF. In DNA form, the CDR3 reads TGTGCCAGCAGTTCCGGGACTAGTGCAACCGGGGAGCTGTTTTTT. V and J are TRBV12-3 or TRBV12-4 and TRBJ2-2, with 8 bases identical to TRBD2. CDR3 length equals 15 residues. The ends lost 4 bases at V and 5 bases at J; junction bases unmatched: 6.

J is TRBJ1-5 and V is TRBV5-5; possible D gene TRBD1, 5 bases. The CDR3 length is 13 residues. V lost 4 bases to trimming and J lost 10 bases, with 15 bases between them. Germline values: CDR1 SGHKS, CDR2 YYEKEE (reference sequence). CDR3 bases: TGTGCCAGCAGCCTCACCGGGACCAGACCCCAGCATTTT. Amino acids: CASSLTGTRPQHF.

The V call is TRBV29-1, the J call TRBJ2-7; 12 bases agree with TRBD2. The V segment lost 4 bases and the J segment 4 bases; nucleotides outside the gene matches: 8. The CDR3 has 15 amino acids. The germline CDR1 and CDR2 sequences are SQVTM and ANQGSEA. Here the CDR3 reads CSVVPLAGGFYEQYF. CDR3 nucleotides: TGCAGCGTTGTACCCCTAGCGGGAGGGTTTTACGAGCAGTACTTC.

This clonotype was seen a few times. The V and J genes are TRBV29-1 and TRBJ2-7; D not resolved. Trimming left V 0 bases short and J 5 bases short, with 8 bases between. The CDR3 sequence is 12 residues long. Germline V gene sequence: CDR1 SQVTM, CDR2 ANQGSEA. The CDR3 sequence: CSVEDVQNEQYF. As DNA, the CDR3 is TGCAGCGTTGAAGACGTCCAGAACGAGCAGTACTTC.

The chain combines TRBV20-1 with TRBJ2-1; tentative D call: TRBD1 (5 bases). Germline CDR1 reads DFQATT; CDR2 reads SNEGSKA (reference sequence). This CDR3 region has 17 residues. Trimming left V 6 bases short and J 1 base short, with 22 bases between. In nucleotides, the CDR3 is TGCAGTGCCAATAAACCAACAGGCATCTTTTCCTACAATGAGCAGTTCTTC. Translating gives CSANKPTGIFSYNEQFF.

This clonotype was counted only a few times. The rearrangement joins TRBV7-8 to TRBJ2-5; TRBD1 matches 9 bases. V dropped 5 bases and J dropped 4; count of bases not matched to a gene: 8. CDR1 SGHVS and CDR2 FQNEAQ come from the germline V gene. CDR3 length: 15 amino acids. The DNA of the CDR3 is TGTGCCAGCAGCCCCAGACAGGGGGTGGGAGAGACCCAGTACTTC. Its protein is CASSPRQGVGETQYF.

Many counts were recorded for this clonotype. This chain joins TRBV12-3 or TRBV12-4 and TRBJ1-1; TRBD1 matches 7 bases. CDR3 length equals 14 residues. V shed 6 bases and J 2 bases; nucleotides not matched to a gene: 6. The CDR3 DNA follows: TGTGCCAGCAGCTCTCGGACAGGAAACACTGAAGCTTTCTTT. Its protein product is CASSSRTGNTEAFF.

This clonotype was seen a few times. The chain carries TRBV28 and TRBJ2-5, with D possibly TRBD1 on 5 matching bases. Trimming removed 8 bases at V and 5 bases at J, with 18 bases between. Germline CDR1 is MDHEN and CDR2 is SYDVKM. CDR3 length: 14 amino acids. The CDR3 sequence is CASATAGRWETQYF. CDR3 coding DNA: TGTGCCAGCGCCACAGCAGGGCGTTGGGAGACCCAGTACTTC.

This clonotype was picked up many times. A junction end diverges from the germline sequence, so it may reflect a read error. The rearrangement joins TRBV5-1 to TRBJ2-1, with TRBD1 matching 11 bases. The germline V gene has CDR1 SGHRS and CDR2 YFSETQ. The CDR3 is 14 amino acids. CDR3 DNA sequence: TGTGCCAGCAGTCTTGGACAGGGGGCAAATGAGCAGTTCTTC. Its translation: CASSLGQGANEQFF.

This chain joins TRBV12-3 or TRBV12-4 and TRBJ2-7; TRBD2 is a possible D gene (6 bases). V was cut by 5 bases and J by 0 bases, with 14 bases left in between. The length of the CDR3 is 15 residues. The CDR3 coding sequence is TGTGCCAGCAGTAAAGGGACTGTGAGCTCCTACGAGCAGTACGTC. Translated, it gives CASSKGTVSSYEQYV.

The V call is TRBV5-5, the J call TRBJ1-1; TRBD1 is a possible D gene (6 bases). CDR3 length: 14 amino acids. Germline lookup yields CDR1 SGHKS and CDR2 YYEKEE (reference sequence). Trimming left V 3 bases short and J 8 bases short, with 17 bases between. Written as DNA, the CDR3 is TGTGCCAGCAGCTCGCCGGGACAAACAACCGAAGCTTTCTTT. Translated: CASSSPGQTTEAFF.

The gene calls are TRBV30 and TRBJ2-1; TRBD2 matches 10 bases. CDR3 length: 15 amino acids. Trimming took 3 bases from V and 10 from J; bases not matched to a gene: 12. Germline V gene sequence: CDR1 GTSNPN, CDR2 SVGIG (reference sequence). CDR3 coding DNA: TGTGCCTGGAGGGCGGAGCGGGGGGGCCTGGGGGAGCAGTTCTTC. It encodes CAWRAERGGLGEQFF.

The CDR3 nucleotides are TGCAGTGCTAGAGAGAGGTGGACCGAGGCCAAAAACATTCAGTACTTC. Protein sequence: CSARERWTEAKNIQYF. V is TRBV20-1 and J is TRBJ2-4; D gene ambiguous. This CDR3 spans 16 amino acids. Germline lookup yields CDR1 DFQATT and CDR2 SNEGSKA (reference sequence). Trimming pared 0 bases from V and 1 base from J, leaving 13 bases between.

This clonotype came up many times. V is TRBV12-5 and J is TRBJ1-1; tentative D call: TRBD1 (6 bases). The V end was cut by 0 bases, the J end by 1 base, with 24 bases between. Looked up from germline, CDR1 is LGHNT and CDR2 is FRNRAP. This CDR3 comprises 20 residues. The CDR3 DNA follows: TGTGCTAGTGGTTTGGTACCACTCCCCCTCGGGGGGCTGCGGAACACTGAAGCTTTCTTT. Its translation is CASGLVPLPLGGLRNTEAFF.

The chain carries TRBV20-1 and TRBJ2-1; TRBD2 aligns across 9 bases. V shed 7 bases and J 5 bases; nucleotides not matched to a gene: 9. Germline CDR1 and CDR2: DFQATT and SNEGSKA (reference sequence). This CDR3 comprises 14 residues. The CDR3 is CSVASGIPHNEQFF. Written as DNA, the CDR3 is TGCAGTGTGGCTAGCGGGATACCTCACAATGAGCAGTTCTTC.

The chain employs TRBV2 and TRBJ2-1, with 11 bases identical to TRBD2. Unmatched junction bases numbered 6, after V lost 7 bases and J lost 4 bases. The CDR3 length is 15 residues. CDR1 is SNHLY, CDR2 FYNNEI, per germline. CDR3 nucleotide sequence: TGTGCCAGCACAATAACTAGCGGGAGATACAATGAGCAGTTCTTC. This encodes CASTITSGRYNEQFF. Drawing the rest from reference TRBV2 and TRBJ2-1, the complete variable domain is EPEVTQTPSHQVTQMGQEVILRCVPISNHLYFYWYRQILGQKVEFLVSFYNNEISEKSEIFDDQFSVERPDGSNFTLKIRSTKLEDSAMYFCASTITSGRYNEQFFGPGTRLTVL.

This clonotype appeared a few times. This rearrangement joins TRBV29-1 to TRBJ2-7; tentatively, D is TRBD2 (5 bases). Germline CDR1 is SQVTM and CDR2 is ANQGSEA. V lost 4 bases and J lost 2, with 12 bases in between. This CDR3 region has 13 residues. CDR3 protein: CSVGELDTYEQYF. The CDR3 DNA follows: TGCAGCGTTGGGGAACTAGACACCTACGAGCAGTACTTC.

The chain employs TRBV11-1 and TRBJ2-4; 7 nucleotides line up with TRBD1. The CDR3 extends over 14 amino acids. V lost 5 bases and J lost 6; bases outside the gene matches: 7. In germline, CDR1 is SGHAT, CDR2 FQDESV (reference sequence). The CDR3 sequence: CASSQTGLGNIQYF. The CDR3 DNA follows: TGTGCCAGCAGCCAGACAGGGTTAGGAAACATTCAGTACTTC.